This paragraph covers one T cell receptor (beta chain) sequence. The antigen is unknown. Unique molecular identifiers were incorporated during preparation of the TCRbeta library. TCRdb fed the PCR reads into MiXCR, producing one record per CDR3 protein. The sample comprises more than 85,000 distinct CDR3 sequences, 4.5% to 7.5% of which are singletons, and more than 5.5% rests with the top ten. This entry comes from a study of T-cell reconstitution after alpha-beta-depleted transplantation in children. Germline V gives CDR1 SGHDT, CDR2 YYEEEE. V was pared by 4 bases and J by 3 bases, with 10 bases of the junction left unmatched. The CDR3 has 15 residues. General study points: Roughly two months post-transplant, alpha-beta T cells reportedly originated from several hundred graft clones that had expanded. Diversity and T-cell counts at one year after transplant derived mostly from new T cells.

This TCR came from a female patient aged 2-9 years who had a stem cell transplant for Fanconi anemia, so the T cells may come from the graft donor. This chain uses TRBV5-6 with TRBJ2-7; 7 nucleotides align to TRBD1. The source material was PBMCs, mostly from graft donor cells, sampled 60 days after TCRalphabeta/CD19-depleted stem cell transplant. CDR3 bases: TGTGCCAGCAGCCTCCGACAGGGTGGCATCTACGAGCAGTACTTC. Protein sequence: CASSLRQGGIYEQYF.